This passage covers 22 T cell receptor beta chains from one sample sequenced in a study of CD8+CD57+ T cells in acquired aplastic anemia. CDR3 and TCR beta VDJ profiling relied on a genomic DNA template. Via MiXCR, TCRdb re-called the reads, giving one row per CDR3 protein. The table shows approximately 380,000 distinct CDR3 sequences, with 65% to 75% occurring only once. The sequenced sample consisted of sorted CD4+, CD8+, or CD8+CD57+ T cells (not recorded which) from PBMCs. All receptors derive from a human donor in good health, serving as a control.

This clonotype appeared many times. This chain links TRBV4-1 with TRBJ1-4; D perhaps matches TRBD1 (6 bases). There are 14 residues in the CDR3. The germline V and J ends were trimmed by 3 bases and 8 bases, with 13 bases remaining between them. Germline V gives CDR1 MGHRA, CDR2 YSYEKL. In DNA, the CDR3 is TGCGCCAGCAGCCACTGGACAGTATTGGAAAAACTGTTTTTT. Translation: CASSHWTVLEKLFF.

In this sample, this clonotype turned up a few times. Just one base apart from a much larger clone, this may be a read error. The chain couples TRBV7-3 to TRBJ2-1, with TRBD2 matching 8 bases. The CDR3 sequence is 15 residues long. CDR1 is SGHTA and CDR2 is FQGTGA in the germline V gene. The CDR3 reads CASSPRGGEYNAQFF. CDR3 nucleotide sequence: TGTGCCAGCAGCCCCCGGGGGGGCGAATACAATGCGCAGTTCTTC.

The V gene is TRBV20-1, the J gene TRBJ1-2, with a weak D call TRBD1 (5 bases). The CDR3 covers 14 residues. Germline V CDR1 and CDR2: DFQATT, SNEGSKA (reference sequence). V lost 3 bases and J lost 7, with 18 bases in between. The CDR3 bases are TGCAGTGCTAGTGCCCACGGGGGGGAGCGTGGCTACACCTTC. It encodes CSASAHGGERGYTF.

The chain is built from TRBV20-1 and TRBJ2-6; D gene unclear. CDR3 length: 12 amino acids. Germline V gives CDR1 DFQATT, CDR2 SNEGSKA (reference sequence). The V end was cut by 1 base, the J end by 2 bases, with 0 bases between. The CDR3 DNA reads as TGCAGTGCTAGAGCTGGGGCCAACGTCCTGACTTTC. This encodes CSARAGANVLTF.

Many counts were recorded for this clonotype. V and J are TRBV5-4 and TRBJ1-2, with TRBD1 matching over 10 bases. The germline gives CDR1 SGHNT, CDR2 YYREEE (reference sequence). This CDR3 spans 15 amino acids. V shed 2 bases and J 5 bases; nucleotides not matched to a gene: 6. CDR3 sequence reads: CASSFWDRGPYGYTF. The CDR3 bases are TGTGCCAGCAGCTTTTGGGACAGGGGACCTTATGGCTACACCTTC.

This clonotype was recorded at least ten times. CDR3 sequence (DNA): TGCAGTGGGCTAGCGGGGGGACGGGAGACCCAGTACTTC. Protein product: CSGLAGGRETQYF. This chain uses TRBV20-1 with TRBJ2-5; TRBD2 matches 11 bases. V trimming: 7 bases; J trimming: 5 bases; junction bases outside the gene matches: 6. CDR3 length equals 13 residues. Germline V lookup: CDR1 DFQATT, CDR2 SNEGSKA (reference sequence).

The V gene is TRBV9, the J gene TRBJ2-5; D may be TRBD2 (7 bases). CDR1 is SGDLS and CDR2 is YYNGEE in the germline V gene. Deletions cut 5 bases from V and 0 bases from J, with 17 bases between. The CDR3 extends over 16 amino acids. The CDR3 spells CASSGGAAGDQETQYF. CDR3 coding DNA: TGTGCCAGCAGTGGGGGGGCCGCGGGGGACCAAGAGACCCAGTACTTC.

This clonotype was picked up a small number of times. A much larger clone lies a single base off, so this may be a read error. The chain has TRBV25-1 and TRBJ1-4, with unresolved D. The CDR3 spans 13 residues. Per the germline V gene, CDR1 is MGHDK and CDR2 is SYGVNS. The CDR3 spells CASSRQVSEKPFF. The CDR3 region has the DNA TGTGCCAGCAGTCGTCAGGTTTCTGAAAAACCGTTTTTT.

Details on this clonotype: The junction shows a germline mismatch at one end, possibly a read error. The chain combines TRBV6-2 or TRBV6-3 with TRBJ1-5; D uncertain. Germline V gives CDR1 MNHEY, CDR2 SVGEGT. CDR3 length: 12 amino acids. CDR3 protein: CAISFLDQPQHF. The CDR3 bases are TGTGCCATCAGTTTTTTGGATCAGCCCCAGCATTTT.

The chain has TRBV20-1 and TRBJ1-5; D gene ambiguous. The CDR3 length is 13 residues. Germline V gives CDR1 DFQATT, CDR2 SNEGSKA (reference sequence). The V and J ends lost 0 bases and 11 bases respectively, with 14 bases between them. The CDR3 here is CSARELPGGTQHF. CDR3 DNA: TGCAGTGCTAGAGAACTGCCGGGTGGGACCCAGCATTTT.

The V and J genes are TRBV7-9 and TRBJ2-7, with 8 bases fitting TRBD2. V was pared by 3 bases and J by 4 bases, with 8 bases of the junction left unmatched. In germline, CDR1 is SEHNR, CDR2 FQNEAQ (reference sequence). This CDR3 comprises 15 residues. The CDR3 coding sequence is TGTGCCAGCAGCTTCGGCGGGGGGCCGGGATACGAGCAGTACTTC. Its translation: CASSFGGGPGYEQYF.

Details on this clonotype: This CDR3 is missing its conserved last phenylalanine or tryptophan, likely due to a read error. It is unclear where the CDR3 begins or ends on the DNA, so no DNA is shown, and the CDR3 is as TCRdb lists it. The chain recombines TRBV2 with TRBJ1-2. The germline gives CDR1 SNHLY, CDR2 FYNNEI. The CDR3 is made up of 15 amino acids, end residues included. The CDR3 reads CASSLYGKGPQHFGY.

Remarks on this clonotype: At one boundary the junction diverges from the germline segment, which might be a read error. V is TRBV7-7 and J is TRBJ1-1; D remains unclear. CDR3 size: 13 residues. CDR1 is SSHAT and CDR2 is FNYEAQ in the germline V gene (reference sequence). This chain's CDR3 is CASSLGYISDEQF. The CDR3 nucleotides are TGTGCTAGCAGCTTAGGTTATATTTCGGATGAGCAGTTT.

This clonotype occurred once. The rearrangement uses TRBV7-2 and TRBJ2-6; D possibly matches TRBD1 or TRBD2 (5 bases each). The CDR3 is 15 amino acids. Trimming left V 6 bases short and J 3 bases short, with 12 bases between. Germline V gene data show CDR1 as SGHTA and CDR2 as FQGNSA. The CDR3 region is CASSHRDLGANVLTF. In nucleotides, the CDR3 is TGTGCCAGCAGTCATCGGGACCTTGGGGCCAACGTCCTGACTTTC. The full variable domain, in which reference TRBV7-2 and TRBJ2-6 provide the parts outside the CDR3, is GAGVSQSPSNKVTEKGKDVELRCDPISGHTALYWYRQSLGQGLEFLIYFQGNSAPDKSGLPSDRFSAERTGGSVSTLTIQRTQQEDSAVYLCASSHRDLGANVLTFGAGSRLTVL.

This chain links TRBV19 with TRBJ1-1; D call uncertain. Germline V gene data show CDR1 as LNHDA and CDR2 as SQIVND (reference sequence). The CDR3 extends over 14 amino acids. V lost 2 bases and J lost 7, with 14 bases in between. CDR3 in amino acids: CASSINSLGLEAFF. CDR3 nucleotides: TGTGCCAGTAGTATAAACAGCTTGGGCCTTGAAGCTTTCTTT.

Many counts were recorded for this clonotype. The V and J genes are TRBV2 and TRBJ2-3; D gene ambiguous. This CDR3 is 12 amino acids long. Trimming removed 8 bases from V and 6 bases from J, with 12 bases in between. Germline CDR1 reads SNHLY; CDR2 reads FYNNEI. Written as DNA, the CDR3 is TGTGCCAGCGCCCCCAATGGCGATACGCAGTATTTT. Translation: CASAPNGDTQYF.

V is TRBV7-2 and J is TRBJ2-2, with a possible D match to TRBD2 (6 bases). Germline V gene lookup returns CDR1 SGHTA and CDR2 FQGNSA. The CDR3 is 14 residues long. Deletions cut 5 bases from V and 7 bases from J, with 14 bases between. As DNA, the CDR3 is TGTGCCAGCAGCCTCGGGAGACTCAACGGGGAGCTGTTTTTT. It translates to CASSLGRLNGELFF.

With regard to this clonotype: This likely comes from a read error, as the CDR3 has no conserved phenylalanine or tryptophan at its end. The gene calls are TRBV7-2 and TRBJ2-2; a weak D match, TRBD1 (6 bases). The CDR3 runs to 13 residues. Germline CDR1 is SGHTA and CDR2 is FQGNSA. CDR3 nucleotides: TGTGCCGGCAGCTTACAGGGTACCGGGGAGCTGTTTCTT. This translates into CAGSLQGTGELFL.

Turning to this clonotype: At one end the junction does not follow the germline gene, possibly because of a read error. The chain combines TRBV5-4 with TRBJ2-1, with D hard to call. Germline V CDR1 and CDR2: SGHNT, YYREEE (reference sequence). The CDR3 loop spans 15 amino acids. This chain's CDR3 is CASSQDEELYNEQFF. The DNA for the CDR3 is TGCGCCAGCAGCCAAGATGAGGAACTGTACAATGAGCAGTTCTTC.

This clonotype was seen once. The conserved phenylalanine or tryptophan is not found at the CDR3 terminus, so this likely reflects a read error. It is unclear where the CDR3 begins or ends on the DNA, so no DNA is shown, and the CDR3 is as TCRdb lists it. This chain links TRBV7-3 with TRBJ1-2. Germline CDR1 SGHTA, CDR2 FQGTGA. Both ends counted, the CDR3 spans 13 residues. The CDR3 region is CASSLALLSDYHY.

This clonotype was counted many times. This sequence joins TRBV6-1 and TRBJ2-1; possibly TRBD1 for D (5 bases). Germline CDR1 MNHNS, CDR2 SASEGT. Trimming removed 5 bases at V and 6 bases at J, with 14 bases between. The CDR3 runs 14 residues. CDR3 region: CASSSQGFFNEQFF. CDR3 DNA sequence: TGTGCCAGCAGTTCCCAGGGTTTCTTCAATGAGCAGTTCTTC.

This clonotype was counted many times. The V call is TRBV7-9, the J call TRBJ1-2, with TRBD1 as a possible D gene (5 bases). V was clipped by 0 bases and J by 8 bases, with 10 bases between them. Germline lookup yields CDR1 SEHNR and CDR2 FQNEAQ (reference sequence). The CDR3 runs 13 residues. CDR3 region: CASSLATEGGYTF. In nucleotides, the CDR3 is TGTGCCAGCAGCTTAGCGACAGAGGGAGGCTACACCTTC. The whole variable domain, filled in from reference TRBV7-9 and TRBJ1-2, reads DTGVSQNPRHKITKRGQNVTFRCDPISEHNRLYWYRQTLGQGPEFLTYFQNEAQLEKSRLLSDRFSAERPKGSFSTLEIQRTEQGDSAMYLCASSLATEGGYTFGSGTRLTVV.